This is a list of T cell receptor beta chains from one sample in a study of T cell changes during pregnancy in multiple sclerosis. The protocol was immunoSEQ multiplex PCR, while the TCRdb copy is restricted to in-frame clones and leaves out a portion. The profile covers some 56,000 clones, with around 93% appearing a single time and 0.6% to 0.7% taken by the ten largest. The sample here was CD4+ T cells from peripheral blood mononuclear cells, taken after pregnancy. These receptors were collected from a female donor with multiple sclerosis, enrolled in a pregnancy study. CDR3s include the opening cysteine and the closing phenylalanine or tryptophan. D genes are given only for firm matches. Some rows have no size entry. The others give once, few or many, or a class for an expanded clone.

j_call v_call d_call clone_size cdr3_aa cdr3_nt
TRBJ1-2 TRBV7-3 - few CASSLSQGNGYTF TGTGCCAGCAGCTTATCCCAGGGTAACGGCTACACCTTC
TRBJ1-2 TRBV29-1 - - CSVQGMRDGYTF TGCAGCGTTCAGGGGATGAGGGATGGCTACACCTTC
TRBJ1-5 TRBV10-3 TRBD1 - CAISERQGGNQPQHF TGTGCCATCAGTGAGCGACAGGGAGGCAATCAGCCCCAGCATTTT
TRBJ2-7 TRBV7-2 - few CASSLVGQGSYEQYF TGTGCCAGCAGCTTAGTTGGGCAGGGCTCCTACGAGCAGTACTTC
TRBJ2-3 TRBV7-8 TRBD1 - CASSLEGRQGASDTQYF TGTGCCAGCAGCCTAGAGGGGCGGCAGGGGGCATCAGATACGCAGTATTTT
TRBJ1-2 TRBV4-3 TRBD1 - CASSPGQGAYGYTF TGCGCCAGCAGCCCAGGACAGGGGGCGTATGGCTACACCTTC
TRBJ2-1 TRBV5-1 - - CASRGENRSHNVKKRGRDEQFF TGCGCCAGCAGGGGGGAAAACAGGAGTCATAACGTCAAAAAGAGGGGGAGGGATGAGCAGTTCTTC
TRBJ1-2 TRBV10-3 TRBD1 - CAIRSPLTGGMGYGYTF TGTGCCATCAGGAGCCCATTGACAGGGGGGATGGGTTATGGCTACACCTTC
TRBJ2-7 TRBV7-2 TRBD1 - CASSIDRGKYEQYF TGTGCCAGCAGCATTGACAGGGGAAAATACGAGCAGTACTTC
TRBJ1-4 TRBV18 - - CASSRGGALDEKLFF TGTGCCAGCTCACGTGGGGGGGCCCTAGATGAAAAACTGTTTTTT
TRBJ1-2 TRBV6-5 - - CASSYSGIQSNYGYTF TGTGCCAGCAGTTACTCTGGAATACAGAGTAACTATGGCTACACCTTC
TRBJ1-2 TRBV7-2 - - CASSPRTDSHYGYTF TGTGCCAGCAGCCCACGGACAGATTCCCACTATGGCTACACCTTC
TRBJ2-7 TRBV10-3 - - CAISGRTGPGGEQYF TGTGCCATCAGTGGGCGGACAGGGCCGGGAGGCGAGCAGTACTTC
TRBJ1-5 TRBV18 - - CASSPPSTGRGGPQHF TGTGCCAGCTCACCACCCAGCACAGGGAGAGGTGGGCCCCAGCATTTT
TRBJ1-2 TRBV7-8 - few CASSLGVSRGGYTF TGTGCCAGCAGCTTAGGTGTTTCCAGGGGTGGCTACACCTTC
TRBJ1-1 TRBV29-1 - - CSVDQYNTEAFF TGCAGCGTTGACCAGTATAACACTGAAGCTTTCTTT
TRBJ2-7 TRBV5-1 TRBD1 - CASSLGQGAYEQYF TGCGCCAGCAGCTTGGGTCAGGGGGCTTACGAGCAGTACTTC
TRBJ2-7 TRBV7-9 - - CASSWGDSRREQYF TGTGCCAGCAGCTGGGGGGACAGTAGAAGGGAGCAGTACTTC
TRBJ2-3 TRBV4-2 - once CASSQEGDARGQYF TGTGCCAGCAGCCAAGAGGGTGATGCTCGGGGGCAGTATTTT
TRBJ1-5 TRBV6-5 - - CASSLDRTNQPQHF TGTGCCAGCAGCCTCGACAGGACCAATCAGCCCCAGCATTTT
TRBJ1-4 TRBV4-3 TRBD1 once CASSQEGGGAGEKLFF TGCGCCAGCAGCCAAGAAGGGGGCGGTGCGGGGGAAAAACTGTTTTTT
TRBJ1-2 TRBV13 - - CASSPRGGDYGYTF TGTGCCAGCAGCCCAAGGGGGGGGGATTATGGCTACACCTTC
TRBJ2-3 TRBV6-5 - - CASSLTGTDTQYF TGTGCCAGCAGTCTTACTGGCACAGATACGCAGTATTTT
TRBJ1-5 TRBV25-1 TRBD1 - CASSAQGDQPQHF TGTGCCAGCAGTGCACAGGGGGATCAGCCCCAGCATTTT
TRBJ1-1 TRBV6-5 - - CASTAGTNTEAFF TGTGCCAGCACAGCAGGTACGAACACTGAAGCTTTCTTT
TRBJ2-3 TRBV9 - - CASSVGTAGRTDTQYF TGTGCCAGCAGCGTAGGTACGGCAGGGAGGACAGATACGCAGTATTTT
TRBJ2-1 TRBV7-8 - - CASSSQGLNYNEQFF TGTGCCAGCAGCTCCCAGGGGTTGAACTACAATGAGCAGTTCTTC
TRBJ1-5 TRBV7-3 - - CASSLSRDGNQPQHF TGTGCCAGCAGCTTATCCCGGGATGGCAATCAGCCCCAGCATTTT
TRBJ1-5 TRBV30 - - CAWSATGRQPQHF TGTGCCTGGAGCGCGACAGGCAGACAGCCCCAGCATTTT
TRBJ2-7 TRBV19 - once CASSRGPESGQYF TGTGCCAGTAGTAGGGGGCCAGAATCTGGGCAGTACTTC
TRBJ2-2 TRBV9 - - CASSVGQGITGELFF TGTGCCAGCAGCGTAGGCCAGGGGATCACCGGGGAGCTGTTTTTT
TRBJ2-5 TRBV5-8 - once CASSFGETQYF TGTGCCAGCAGCTTCGGAGAGACCCAGTACTTC
TRBJ1-1 TRBV27 - once CASSLGPPGRTEAFF TGTGCCAGCAGTTTAGGACCCCCAGGGCGCACTGAAGCTTTCTTT
TRBJ2-6 TRBV10-3 TRBD1 - CAIRELGQGGVLTF TGTGCCATCAGGGAATTGGGACAGGGCGGCGTCCTGACTTTC
TRBJ2-2 TRBV18 - - CASSPRGRDTGELFF TGTGCCAGCTCACCACGAGGGCGAGACACCGGGGAGCTGTTTTTT
TRBJ1-4 TRBV18 - - CASSGRVEEKLFF TGTGCCAGCTCGGGCAGGGTCGAGGAAAAACTGTTTTTT
TRBJ1-5 TRBV12-2 - - CASRTRRGRDQPQHF TGTGCAAGTCGCACTAGGAGGGGCAGGGACCAGCCCCAGCATTTT
TRBJ2-7 TRBV7-7 TRBD2 - CASSPGGAGEQYF TGTGCTAGCAGCCCCGGGGGGGCGGGCGAGCAGTACTTC
TRBJ1-6 TRBV19 - few CASAAGVNSPLHF TGTGCCAGTGCCGCGGGGGTAAATTCACCCCTCCACTTT
TRBJ1-3 TRBV7-8 TRBD1 - CASSATGGNTIYF TGTGCCAGCAGCGCGACAGGGGGAAACACCATATATTTT
TRBJ1-1 TRBV7-2 - - CASSLGRVQAFF TGTGCCAGCAGCTTAGGCAGGGTTCAGGCTTTCTTT
TRBJ2-4 TRBV13 - - CASSSPSTGYKNIQYF TGTGCCAGCAGCTCCCCCAGCACAGGTTACAAAAACATTCAGTACTTC
TRBJ2-1 TRBV19 - - CASSMGAGVSEQFF TGTGCCAGTAGTATGGGGGCAGGGGTCAGTGAGCAGTTCTTC
TRBJ2-3 TRBV7-2 - once CASSLTRSDTQYF TGTGCCAGCAGCCTCACTAGGTCAGATACGCAGTATTTT
TRBJ1-4 TRBV28 TRBD1 once CASSLGTGYNEKLFF TGTGCCAGCAGTCTCGGGACAGGTTATAATGAAAAACTGTTTTTT
TRBJ2-1 TRBV6-1 TRBD2 - CASSGYTTSGVYNEQFF TGTGCCAGCAGTGGATATACGACTAGCGGGGTATACAATGAGCAGTTCTTC
TRBJ1-2 TRBV6-1 - - CASSELDKGFRIYGYTF TGTGCCAGCAGTGAATTGGACAAGGGGTTTAGGATCTATGGCTACACCTTC
TRBJ1-1 TRBV7-2 TRBD1 - CASDRGPERTEAFF TGTGCCAGCGACAGGGGGCCGGAGAGGACTGAAGCTTTCTTT
TRBJ1-1 TRBV6-5 - - CASSSTEGVGNTEAFF TGTGCCAGCAGTTCCACCGAGGGGGTTGGGAACACTGAAGCTTTCTTT
TRBJ2-3 TRBV7-9 - - CASSFGGDTQYF TGTGCCAGCAGCTTCGGGGGAGATACGCAGTATTTT
TRBJ1-2 TRBV2 - few CASSDSPYGYTF TGTGCCAGCAGTGACAGTCCCTATGGCTACACCTTC
TRBJ2-7 TRBV29-1 - - CSAGNSDEQYF TGCAGCGCAGGGAATTCAGACGAGCAGTACTTC
TRBJ1-6 TRBV5-1 - - CASSLTGDFLGSPLHF TGCGCCAGCAGCTTAACCGGGGACTTTCTCGGTTCACCCCTCCACTTT